Listed below are T cell receptor beta chains from one sample, sequenced in a study of CD8 T cells in ankylosing spondylitis. Each CDR3 protein gets one entry after TCRdb re-called the 5' RACE reads with MiXCR. In the table there are under 300,000 distinct CDR3 sequences, about 10% of which are singletons. The sequenced sample consisted of blood, either unsorted or a sorted T cell fraction (not recorded which). These receptors were collected from a male donor with ankylosing spondylitis or in good health (not recorded which). CDR3s include the opening cysteine and the closing phenylalanine or tryptophan. Only some rows state a clone size, as once, few, many or a class for expanded clones.

v_call	clone_size	cdr3_aa
TRBV10-1	many	CASSDRSYEQYF
TRBV5-1	few	CASSLSLGISGANVLTF
TRBV7-8	.	CASSLSGGTTAYNEQFF
TRBV12-3/TRBV12-4	few	CASSLTQGLIYEQFF
TRBV5-1	many	CASSLARGSWQFF
TRBV5-6	many	CASTKRWLAGYEQYF
TRBV11-2	.	CASSLAGQLTGELFF
TRBV6-5	many	CASSYSGLRPTGELFF
TRBV11-2	many	CASSLGWGAGYTF
TRBV11-2	few	CASSPWTNPEQYF
TRBV10-3	few	CAISESPGETDTQYF
TRBV7-3	many	CASSRSVTGTDTQYF
TRBV7-2	.	CASSSRVDTQYF
TRBV4-2	many	CASSTVGQRTSGRAQDTQYF
TRBV4-1	many	CASSQVVEQGTYDEQYF
TRBV20-1	many	CSASPLVFSEQYF
TRBV28	few	CASLGGYANQPQHF
TRBV3-1	few	CASSQDRHSGVYF
TRBV28	many	CASSANQGSNQPQHF
TRBV5-1	.	CASRAIRVAGEKAQYF
TRBV5-1	.	CASSLEMGRTDTQYF
TRBV2	.	CASGDRGEGNQPQHF
TRBV10-3	many	CAISEWDKKLAGANVLTF
TRBV5-1	many	CASSLGLAPQETQYF
TRBV28	many	CASSSMSYEQYF
TRBV27	few	CASSSGGVWETQYF
TRBV5-1	many	CASSSLVEYQETQYF
TRBV20-1	many	CSAQGQRESLHF
TRBV20-1	many	CSALGEDSRVTEAFF
TRBV10-3	many	CAISRQGDGYTF
TRBV18	many	CASSPRGTRDTEAFF
TRBV29-1	.	CSVKREGLWEQFF
TRBV9	.	CASSVEDRVQDSPLHF